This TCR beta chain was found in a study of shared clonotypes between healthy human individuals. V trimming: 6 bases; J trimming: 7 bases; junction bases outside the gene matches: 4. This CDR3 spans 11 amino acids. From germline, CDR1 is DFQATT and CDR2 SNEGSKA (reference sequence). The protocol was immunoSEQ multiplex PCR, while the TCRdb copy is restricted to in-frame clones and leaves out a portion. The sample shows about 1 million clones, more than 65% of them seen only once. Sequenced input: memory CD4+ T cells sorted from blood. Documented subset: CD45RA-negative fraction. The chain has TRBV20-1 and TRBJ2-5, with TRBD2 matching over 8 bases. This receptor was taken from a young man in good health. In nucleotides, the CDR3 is TGCAGTGCCGGGGGGGAAGGGACCCAGTACTTC. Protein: CSAGGEGTQYF.